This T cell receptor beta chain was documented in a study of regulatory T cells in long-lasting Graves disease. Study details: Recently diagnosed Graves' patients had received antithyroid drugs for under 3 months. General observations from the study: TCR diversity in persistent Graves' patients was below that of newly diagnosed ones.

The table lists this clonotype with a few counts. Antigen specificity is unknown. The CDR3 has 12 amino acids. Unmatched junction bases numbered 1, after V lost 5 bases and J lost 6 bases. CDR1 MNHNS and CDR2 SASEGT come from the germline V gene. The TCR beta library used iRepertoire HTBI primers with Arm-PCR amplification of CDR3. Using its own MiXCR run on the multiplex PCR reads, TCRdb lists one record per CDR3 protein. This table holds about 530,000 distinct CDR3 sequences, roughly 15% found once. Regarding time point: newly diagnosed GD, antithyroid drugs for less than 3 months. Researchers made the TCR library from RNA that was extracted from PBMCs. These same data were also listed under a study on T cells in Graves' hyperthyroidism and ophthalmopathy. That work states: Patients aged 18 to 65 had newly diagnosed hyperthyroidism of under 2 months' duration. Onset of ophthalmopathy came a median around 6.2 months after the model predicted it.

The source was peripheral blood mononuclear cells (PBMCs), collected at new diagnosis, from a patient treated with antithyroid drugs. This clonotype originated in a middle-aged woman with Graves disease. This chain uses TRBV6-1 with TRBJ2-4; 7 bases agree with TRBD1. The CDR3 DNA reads TGTGCCAGCAGTAACAGGGGAAACATTCAGTACTTC. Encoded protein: CASSNRGNIQYF.